Following are 32 T cell receptor beta chains from one sample sequenced in a study of OX40 agonist ivuxolimab in advanced cancers. Profiling relied on immunoSEQ multiplex PCR, and the TCRdb table lists in-frame clones only, not all of them. Of some 25,000 clones in the sample, approximately 88% were seen once. Sequences were derived from CD4+ or CD8+ T cells sorted from blood, sampled in a trial of the OX40 agonist ivuxolimab. The receptors were sampled from an adult with an advanced solid tumor such as melanoma, head and neck, liver or kidney cancer.

This chain connects TRBV27 to TRBJ2-7; tentative D call: TRBD1 (6 bases). Trimming took 3 bases from V and 2 from J, leaving 11 bases between them. Per germline, CDR1 MNHEY and CDR2 SMNVEV (reference sequence). The CDR3 runs to 14 residues. CDR3 nucleotides: TGTGCCAGCAGTTTTGCAGGGGCCCCCTACGAGCAGTACTTC. Translating gives CASSFAGAPYEQYF.

The chain recombines TRBV5-1 with TRBJ2-5; 9 bases agree with TRBD1. The V and J ends lost 5 bases and 5 bases, in that order; junction bases with no gene match: 10. CDR3 length: 15 amino acids. Germline assignment: CDR1 SGHRS and CDR2 YFSETQ. CDR3 sequence: CASSQQGAVMETQYF. The DNA for the CDR3 is TGCGCCAGCAGTCAACAGGGGGCAGTTATGGAGACCCAGTACTTC.

This chain uses TRBV9 with TRBJ2-5; 7 bases line up with TRBD2. Trimming took 0 bases from V and 1 from J; bases not matched to a gene: 6. The CDR3 is 16 residues long. The germline gives CDR1 SGDLS, CDR2 YYNGEE. CDR3 protein: CASSVVPAGLQETQYF. DNA of the CDR3: TGTGCCAGCAGCGTAGTACCAGCGGGGCTCCAAGAGACCCAGTACTTC.

The chain carries TRBV5-4 and TRBJ2-3, with D perhaps matching TRBD2 (6 bases). V lost 2 bases and J 0 bases, leaving 10 bases between the germline ends. The CDR3 covers 15 residues. The V gene's germline CDR1 is SGHNT and CDR2 YYREEE (reference sequence). The CDR3 DNA follows: TGTGCCAGCAGCTTTGGCGGGACTAGCACAGATACGCAGTATTTT. It translates to CASSFGGTSTDTQYF.

V is TRBV12-5 and J is TRBJ2-5; D possibly uses TRBD1 or TRBD2 (5 bases each). Germline lookup yields CDR1 LGHNT and CDR2 FRNRAP. The V and J ends lost 7 bases and 4 bases respectively, with 16 bases between them. This CDR3 spans 14 amino acids. CDR3 nucleotide sequence: TGTGCTAGTGCCCCTCAGGGAGCGACAGAGACCCAGTACTTC. Its translation is CASAPQGATETQYF.

The V and J genes are TRBV28 and TRBJ2-1; the match to TRBD2 covers 13 bases. Germline CDR1 MDHEN, CDR2 SYDVKM. Trimming cost V 10 bases and J 8 bases; bases outside gene matches: 11. CDR3 length: 15 residues. CDR3 residues: CANPLLAGGPDEQFF. CDR3 coding DNA: TGTGCCAACCCATTACTAGCGGGAGGGCCGGATGAGCAGTTCTTC. The whole variable domain, filled in from reference TRBV28 and TRBJ2-1, reads DVKVTQSSRYLVKRTGEKVFLECVQDMDHENMFWYRQDPGLGLRLIYFSYDVKMKEKGDIPEGYSVSREKKERFSLILESASTNQTSMYLCANPLLAGGPDEQFFGPGTRLTVL.

The V and J genes are TRBV19 and TRBJ1-2; D ambiguous. The germline CDR1 and CDR2 sequences are LNHDA and SQIVND (reference sequence). Trimming pared 5 bases from V and 8 bases from J, leaving 24 bases between. The CDR3 spans 16 residues. In nucleotides, the CDR3 is TGTGCCAGTAGTTCAACTGCGGCTTGGACGGACTGGGGCTACACCTTC. The encoded protein is CASSSTAAWTDWGYTF.

The chain uses TRBV19 and TRBJ1-1; D might be TRBD1 (6 bases). Trimming stripped 0 bases from V and 8 bases from J, with 10 bases between. The length of the CDR3 is 13 residues. CDR1 and CDR2 from the germline V gene are LNHDA and SQIVND (reference sequence). CDR3 sequence (DNA): TGTGCCAGTAGTATAGACGAACAGGGCGAAGCTTTCTTT. Translation: CASSIDEQGEAFF.

J is TRBJ1-1 and V is TRBV14; D is uncertain. CDR3 length: 15 amino acids. The V gene's germline CDR1 is SGHDN and CDR2 FVKESK. V shed 4 bases and J shed 4 bases, with 16 bases lying between them. This CDR3 is CASSLQTTTGTEAFF. The CDR3 nucleotides are TGTGCCAGCAGCCTCCAGACGACTACGGGCACTGAAGCTTTCTTT. Variable domain in full (rest from reference TRBV14 and TRBJ1-1): EAGVTQFPSHSVIEKGQTVTLRCDPISGHDNLYWYRRVMGKEIKFLLHFVKESKQDESGMPNNRFLAERTGGTYSTLKVQPAELEDSGVYFCASSLQTTTGTEAFFGQGTRLTVV.

The chain recombines TRBV14 with TRBJ2-2; D is unclear. Per germline, CDR1 SGHDN and CDR2 FVKESK. V lost 0 bases to trimming and J lost 6 bases, with 8 bases between them. The CDR3 spans 14 residues. CDR3 protein: CASSQDLGAGELFF. The CDR3 bases are TGTGCCAGCAGCCAAGATCTTGGGGCCGGGGAGCTGTTTTTT.

A few counts support this clone. CDR3 region: CASSLVSGFTGEQYF. The CDR3 DNA reads as TGTGCCAGCAGCTTAGTTAGCGGGTTTACCGGCGAGCAGTACTTC. The V and J genes are TRBV7-9 and TRBJ2-7; 7 positions match TRBD2. The germline gives CDR1 SEHNR, CDR2 FQNEAQ (reference sequence). Germline trimming cut 1 base from V and 6 bases from J; bases unmatched to any gene: 9. This CDR3 contains 15 residues.

The chain links TRBV9 to TRBJ1-1; D perhaps matches TRBD1 (6 bases). The germline gives CDR1 SGDLS, CDR2 YYNGEE. The CDR3 sequence is 13 residues long. Between the trimmed V and J ends, which lost 1 base and 8 bases, there was a span of 12 bases. CDR3: CASSVRGGAEAFF. The CDR3 nucleotides are TGTGCCAGCAGCGTAAGGGGGGGCGCCGAAGCTTTCTTT.

The chain joins TRBV28 to TRBJ1-2, with a tentative D call TRBD1 (5 bases). Germline CDR1 MDHEN, CDR2 SYDVKM. CDR3 size: 13 residues. V lost 4 bases, J lost 4 bases, and 10 bases lay in between. CDR3 in amino acids: CASSSHQGYGYTF. DNA for the CDR3: TGTGCCAGCAGTTCCCATCAGGGCTATGGCTACACCTTC.

The count of this clone is one. V is TRBV2 and J is TRBJ2-4; TRBD1 aligns across 10 bases. Germline CDR1 SNHLY, CDR2 FYNNEI. Trimming at V came to 5 bases and at J to 9 bases, leaving 13 bases not matched to a gene. CDR3 length: 16 residues. The CDR3 spells CASSLAGTGVYRIQYF. CDR3 DNA sequence: TGTGCCAGCAGTCTGGCCGGGACAGGGGTATATCGCATTCAGTACTTC.

The gene calls are TRBV6-5 and TRBJ2-3, with a possible D match to TRBD1 (5 bases). This CDR3 has 15 residues. Germline CDR1 reads MNHEY; CDR2 reads SVGAGI. The ends were cut back, 5 bases at V and 3 bases at J, with 15 bases in the middle. In nucleotides, the CDR3 is TGTGCCAGCAGTGCCCGGACCCCAGGGACAGATACGCAGTATTTT. It encodes CASSARTPGTDTQYF.

The chain has TRBV4-2 and TRBJ2-1; 9 bases are shared with TRBD2. Germline-derived CDR1 and CDR2 are LGHNA and YNFKEQ. This CDR3 is built from 16 residues. Unmatched junction bases numbered 6, after V lost 1 base and J lost 5 bases. CDR3 amino acids: CASSQAAGGPNNEQFF. The CDR3 DNA sequence: TGTGCCAGCAGCCAAGCGGCGGGAGGGCCGAACAATGAGCAGTTCTTC.

The chain recombines TRBV2 with TRBJ2-5; D may be TRBD1 (6 bases). The CDR3 extends over 14 amino acids. Trimming stripped 6 bases from V and 3 bases from J, with 14 bases between. Germline V gene lookup returns CDR1 SNHLY and CDR2 FYNNEI. CDR3 protein: CASRNRDMKETQYF. The DNA for the CDR3 is TGTGCCAGCAGGAACAGGGATATGAAAGAGACCCAGTACTTC.

The chain's CDR3 is CASCQGQGMAGELFF. CDR3 sequence (DNA): TGTGCCAGTTGTCAGGGACAGGGAATGGCCGGGGAGCTGTTTTTT. The chain links TRBV19 to TRBJ2-2, with TRBD1 matching over 9 bases. Trimming took 8 bases from V and 6 from J; bases not matched to a gene: 10. Per germline, CDR1 LNHDA and CDR2 SQIVND (reference sequence). The CDR3 extends over 15 amino acids. Variable domain in full (rest from reference TRBV19 and TRBJ2-2): DGGITQSPKYLFRKEGQNVTLSCEQNLNHDAMYWYRQDPGQGLRLIYYSQIVNDFQKGDIAEGYSVSREKKESFPLTVTSAQKNPTAFYLCASCQGQGMAGELFFGEGSRLTVL.

V gene TRBV7-8 combines with J gene TRBJ1-3; D gene unclear. CDR3 length: 14 residues. With 0 bases removed from V and 1 base from J, the gap between germline ends came to 4 bases. Germline lookup yields CDR1 SGHVS and CDR2 FQNEAQ. CDR3 in amino acids: CASSLAGSGNTIYF. The CDR3 DNA is TGTGCCAGCAGCTTAGCAGGATCTGGAAACACCATATATTTT.

This sequence joins TRBV10-3 and TRBJ2-2, with D tentatively TRBD1 or TRBD2 (5 bases each). Looked up from germline, CDR1 is ENHRY and CDR2 is SYGVKD. V shed 0 bases and J shed 3 bases, with 11 bases lying between them. The CDR3 covers 16 residues. The CDR3 DNA follows: TGTGCCATCAGTGAGTCAGTGAGAGGGGACACCGGGGAGCTGTTTTTT. Encoded protein: CAISESVRGDTGELFF.

A remark on this clone: Compared with germline, one end of the junction differs, possibly owing to a read error. The chain carries TRBV13 and TRBJ2-7; D remains ambiguous. Per the germline V gene, CDR1 is PRHDT and CDR2 is FYEKMQ (reference sequence). This CDR3 spans 14 amino acids. CDR3 loop: CASSIGPLNYEQYF. For the CDR3, the DNA is TGTGCCAGCAGCATAGGGCCACTTAACTACGAGCAGTACTTC. Full variable domain (rest looked up from reference TRBV13 and TRBJ2-7): AAGVIQSPRHLIKEKRETATLKCYPIPRHDTVYWYQQGPGQDPQFLISFYEKMQSDKGSIPDRFSAQQFSDYHSELNMSSLELGDSALYFCASSIGPLNYEQYFGPGTRLTVT.

The V gene is TRBV5-1, the J gene TRBJ2-1; the match to TRBD2 covers 10 bases. This CDR3 spans 14 amino acids. The junction had 4 bases not matched to a gene; V was cut back by 6 bases and J by 4 bases. In germline, CDR1 is SGHRS, CDR2 YFSETQ. The CDR3 here is CASTRTSGYNEQFF. CDR3 sequence (DNA): TGCGCCAGCACCCGGACTAGCGGTTACAATGAGCAGTTCTTC. Full variable domain (remainder filled in from reference TRBV5-1 and TRBJ2-1): KAGVTQTPRYLIKTRGQQVTLSCSPISGHRSVSWYQQTPGQGLQFLFEYFSETQRNKGNFPGRFSGRQFSNSRSEMNVSTLELGDSALYLCASTRTSGYNEQFFGPGTRLTVL.

V usage is TRBV9 and J usage is TRBJ2-1, with a possible D match to TRBD2 (5 bases). CDR3 length: 15 amino acids. CDR1 and CDR2 (germline): SGDLS, YYNGEE. Trimming stripped 3 bases from V and 4 bases from J, with 14 bases between. CDR3 in DNA: TGTGCCAGCAGCGCCGAAGGCGGGCGATACAATGAGCAGTTCTTC. It yields the protein CASSAEGGRYNEQFF.

The gene calls are TRBV6-1 and TRBJ2-1; a possible D gene is TRBD2 (6 bases). This CDR3 contains 13 residues. Trimming shortened V by 7 bases and J by 7 bases, and 14 bases separated the two germline ends. Germline loops: CDR1 MNHNS, CDR2 SASEGT. The CDR3 region has the DNA TGTGCCAGCACCCTGCAGGAGGGGAATGAGCAGTTCTTC. Amino acids: CASTLQEGNEQFF.

V gene TRBV5-5 combines with J gene TRBJ2-3; TRBD2 matches at 9 bases. With 5 bases clipped from V and 5 bases from J, the junction kept 12 bases outside the gene matches. CDR1 SGHKS and CDR2 YYEKEE come from the germline V gene (reference sequence). The CDR3 has 16 residues. The CDR3 region has the DNA TGTGCCAGCAGATTAGGTAGCGGGAGTTCAGGAGATACGCAGTATTTT. This sequence encodes CASRLGSGSSGDTQYF. Full variable domain (remainder filled in from reference TRBV5-5 and TRBJ2-3): DAGVTQSPTHLIKTRGQQVTLRCSPISGHKSVSWYQQVLGQGPQFIFQYYEKEERGRGNFPDRFSARQFPNYSSELNVNALLLGDSALYLCASRLGSGSSGDTQYFGPGTRLTVL.

J is TRBJ2-1 and V is TRBV7-2; 12 positions match TRBD2. Germline CDR1 reads SGHTA; CDR2 reads FQGNSA. Unmatched junction bases numbered 2, after V lost 4 bases and J lost 4 bases. CDR3 length: 15 residues. The chain's CDR3 is CASSWTSGIYNEQFF. For the CDR3, the DNA is TGTGCCAGCAGCTGGACTAGCGGGATTTACAATGAGCAGTTCTTC.

The rearrangement joins TRBV6-1 to TRBJ2-7; 8 positions agree with TRBD1. The CDR3 is made up of 14 amino acids. V lost 6 bases and J lost 3; bases outside the gene matches: 7. Germline V gene data show CDR1 as MNHNS and CDR2 as SASEGT. CDR3 coding DNA: TGTGCCAGCAGGGGGACAGGAGGAGACTACGAGCAGTACTTC. As protein: CASRGTGGDYEQYF.

This clone was recorded a few times. This chain joins TRBV11-2 and TRBJ2-7, with D unclear. The CDR3 runs 14 residues. Per the germline V gene, CDR1 is SGHAT and CDR2 is FQNNGV. V lost 3 bases, J lost 2 bases, and 11 bases lay in between. CDR3 bases: TGTGCCAGCAGCTTTCACAGAATCCCCTACGAGCAGTACTTC. Its translation is CASSFHRIPYEQYF.

The V gene is TRBV18, the J gene TRBJ2-7; D is perhaps TRBD2 (6 bases). This CDR3 is built from 13 residues. CDR1 and CDR2 (germline): KGHSH, LQKENI. Trimming removed 5 bases from V and 3 bases from J, with 11 bases in between. CDR3 sequence: CASSYREDYEQYF. The CDR3 DNA reads as TGTGCCAGCTCATATAGGGAGGACTACGAGCAGTACTTC.

The CDR3 DNA follows: TGTGCCAGCAGCCCTGCCGAGCCTGGGAGTAACGAGCAGTACTTC. It codes for CASSPAEPGSNEQYF. The genes are TRBV28 and TRBJ2-7, with D tentatively TRBD2 (5 bases). CDR3 length: 15 residues. Per germline, CDR1 MDHEN and CDR2 SYDVKM. V was trimmed by 6 bases and J by 5 bases, leaving 20 bases between them.

A few counts support this clone. V and J are TRBV18 and TRBJ1-5, with D possibly TRBD1 on 5 matching bases. The germline V gene has CDR1 KGHSH and CDR2 LQKENI. The CDR3 is 15 residues long. With 8 bases removed from V and 6 bases from J, the gap between germline ends came to 20 bases. CDR3 protein: CASTLNQGSGQPQHF. CDR3 nucleotides: TGTGCCAGCACACTCAACCAGGGCTCAGGTCAGCCCCAGCATTTT. Supplemented by reference TRBV18 and TRBJ1-5, the full variable domain reads NAGVMQNPRHLVRRRGQEARLRCSPMKGHSHVYWYRQLPEEGLKFMVYLQKENIIDESGMPKERFSAEFPKEGPSILRIQQVVRGDSAAYFCASTLNQGSGQPQHFGDGTRLSIL.

The genes are TRBV7-2 and TRBJ1-2, with D uncertain. Germline CDR1 is SGHTA and CDR2 is FQGNSA. Deletions cut 2 bases from V and 7 bases from J, with 11 bases between. CDR3 length: 13 residues. Here the CDR3 reads CASSLTAPAGYTF. The CDR3 bases are TGTGCCAGCAGCTTAACAGCCCCCGCTGGCTACACCTTC.